This T cell receptor beta chain emerged from a study of glioma-infiltrating T cells. Study-wide points: CDR3 overlap between tissue and blood was very small. Gliomas, especially low-grade, showed above-expected tissue-blood divergence; non-neoplastic patients showed below.

The iRepertoire nested amplicon-rescue multiplex PCR amplified TCR alpha and beta CDR3s from RNA. Input was roughly 85-450 ng of tissue mRNA or PBMC total RNA. A single record per CDR3 protein comes from TCRdb applying MiXCR to the multiplex PCR reads. The repertoire has about 94,000 distinct CDR3 sequences, 23% of them found once; the top ten carry 6.7%. As for this clonotype: The antigen is not known. A much larger clonotype is one base distant, so this may be a read error.

Germline CDR1 KGHDR, CDR2 SFDVKD. Trimming took 6 bases from V and 9 from J, leaving 13 bases between them. The CDR3 is made up of 12 amino acids. Sequenced sample: glioma tissue, nonneoplastic brain tissue, or PBMCs (not recorded which). This clonotype was obtained from a human donor with low-grade glioma or glioblastoma, undergoing nonglioma brain surgery, or in good health (not recorded which). This rearrangement joins TRBV24-1 to TRBJ1-1, with TRBD1 as a possible D gene (6 bases). This CDR3 is CATSTGWRKAFF. Here the CDR3 DNA reads TGTGCCACCAGTACAGGGTGGCGGAAAGCTTTCTTT.